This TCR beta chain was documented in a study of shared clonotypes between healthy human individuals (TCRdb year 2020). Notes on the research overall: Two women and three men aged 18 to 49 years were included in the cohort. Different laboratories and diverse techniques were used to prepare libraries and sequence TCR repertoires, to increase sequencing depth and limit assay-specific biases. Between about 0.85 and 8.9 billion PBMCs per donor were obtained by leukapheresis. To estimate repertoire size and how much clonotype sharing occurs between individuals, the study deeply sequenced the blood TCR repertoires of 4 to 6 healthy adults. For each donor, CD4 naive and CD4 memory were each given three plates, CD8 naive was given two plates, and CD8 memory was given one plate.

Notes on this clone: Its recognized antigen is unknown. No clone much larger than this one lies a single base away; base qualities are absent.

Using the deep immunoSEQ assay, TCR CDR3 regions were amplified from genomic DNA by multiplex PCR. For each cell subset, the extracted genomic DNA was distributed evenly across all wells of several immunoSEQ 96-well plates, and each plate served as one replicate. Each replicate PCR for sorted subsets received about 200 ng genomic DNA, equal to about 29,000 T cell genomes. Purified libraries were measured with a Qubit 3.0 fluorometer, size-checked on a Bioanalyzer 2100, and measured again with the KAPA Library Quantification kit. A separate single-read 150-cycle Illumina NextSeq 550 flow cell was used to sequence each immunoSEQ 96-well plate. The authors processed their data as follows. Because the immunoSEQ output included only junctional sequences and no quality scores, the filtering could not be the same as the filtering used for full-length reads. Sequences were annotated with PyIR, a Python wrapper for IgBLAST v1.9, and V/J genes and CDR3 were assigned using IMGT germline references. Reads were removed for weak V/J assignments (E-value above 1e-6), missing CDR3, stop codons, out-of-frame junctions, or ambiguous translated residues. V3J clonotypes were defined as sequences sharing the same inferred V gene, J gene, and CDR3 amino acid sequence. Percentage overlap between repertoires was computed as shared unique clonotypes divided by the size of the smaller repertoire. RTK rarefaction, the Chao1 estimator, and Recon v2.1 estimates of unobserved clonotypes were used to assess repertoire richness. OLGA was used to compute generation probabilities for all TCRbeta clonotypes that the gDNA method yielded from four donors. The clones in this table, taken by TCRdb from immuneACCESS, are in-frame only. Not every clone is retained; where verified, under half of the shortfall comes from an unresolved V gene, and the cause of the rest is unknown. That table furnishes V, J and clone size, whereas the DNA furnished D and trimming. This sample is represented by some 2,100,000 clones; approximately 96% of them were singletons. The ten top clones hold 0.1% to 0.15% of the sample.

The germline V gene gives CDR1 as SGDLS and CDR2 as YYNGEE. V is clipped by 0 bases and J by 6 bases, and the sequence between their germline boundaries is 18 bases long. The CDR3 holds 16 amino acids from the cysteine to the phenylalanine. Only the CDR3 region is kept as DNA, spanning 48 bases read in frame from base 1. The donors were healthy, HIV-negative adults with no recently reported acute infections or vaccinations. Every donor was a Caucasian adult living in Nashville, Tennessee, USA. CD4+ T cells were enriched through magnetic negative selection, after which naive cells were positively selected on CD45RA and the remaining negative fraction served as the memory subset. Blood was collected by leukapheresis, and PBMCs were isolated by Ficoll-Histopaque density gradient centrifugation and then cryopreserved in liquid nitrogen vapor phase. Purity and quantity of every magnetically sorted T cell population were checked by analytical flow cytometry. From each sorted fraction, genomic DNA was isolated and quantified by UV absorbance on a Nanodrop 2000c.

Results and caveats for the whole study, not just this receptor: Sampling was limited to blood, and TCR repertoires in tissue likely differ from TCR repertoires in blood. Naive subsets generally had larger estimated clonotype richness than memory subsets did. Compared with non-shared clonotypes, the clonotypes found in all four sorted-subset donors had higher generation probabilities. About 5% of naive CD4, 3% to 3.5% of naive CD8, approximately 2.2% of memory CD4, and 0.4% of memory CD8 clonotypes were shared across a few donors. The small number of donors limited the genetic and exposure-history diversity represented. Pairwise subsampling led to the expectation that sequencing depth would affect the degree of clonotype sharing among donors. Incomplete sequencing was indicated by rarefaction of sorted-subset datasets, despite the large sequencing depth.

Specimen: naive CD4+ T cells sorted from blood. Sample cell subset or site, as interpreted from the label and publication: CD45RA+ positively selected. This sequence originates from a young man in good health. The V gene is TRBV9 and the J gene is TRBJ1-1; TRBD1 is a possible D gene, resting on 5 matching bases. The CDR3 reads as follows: CASSVVGRLTDPEAFF. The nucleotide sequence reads TGTGCCAGCAGCGTAGTGGGACGCCTGACAGACCCTGAAGCTTTCTTT.